These 20 T cell receptor beta chains came from one sample sequenced in a study of Graves' ophthalmopathy and Graves' hyperthyroidism. The authors amplified TCR beta CDR3 regions, and they did so from RNA transcripts for repertoire sequencing. An opening RT-PCR round employed HTBI primers and preceded a second-round multiplex PCR. TCRdb processed the multiplex PCR reads anew with MiXCR; each CDR3 protein has one entry. The sample includes about 740,000 distinct CDR3 sequences, 40% of them seen just once. The sample taken for sequencing was peripheral blood. These receptors originate from an adult man with Graves' ophthalmopathy.

On this clonotype: A much larger clone differs from this one at a single base, so this may be a read error. V is TRBV10-3 and J is TRBJ2-5; tentatively, D is TRBD1 (5 bases). Germline loops: CDR1 ENHRY, CDR2 SYGVKD. The CDR3 is made up of 12 amino acids. For the CDR3, the DNA is TGTGCCAGCAGCGATGGGGCGGAGATCCAGTACTTC. It encodes CASSDGAEIQYF.

This clonotype was seen only a few times. For the CDR3, the DNA is TGCGCCAGCAACCTCGGGACGATGGGCACTGAAGCTTTCTTT. Translating it yields CASNLGTMGTEAFF. V usage is TRBV5-1 and J usage is TRBJ1-1; D might be TRBD1 (5 bases). V dropped 6 bases and J dropped 4 bases, with 16 bases sitting between them. Germline V gives CDR1 SGHRS, CDR2 YFSETQ. This CDR3 is built from 14 residues. The complete variable domain, with remaining parts taken from reference TRBV5-1 and TRBJ1-1, reads KAGVTQTPRYLIKTRGQQVTLSCSPISGHRSVSWYQQTPGQGLQFLFEYFSETQRNKGNFPGRFSGRQFSNSRSEMNVSTLELGDSALYLCASNLGTMGTEAFFGQGTRLTVV.

This clonotype was detected ten times or more. The junction does not match germline at one end; this may be a read error. V and J are TRBV7-9 and TRBJ1-1; possible D gene TRBD1, 5 bases. This CDR3 comprises 14 residues. Germline V gene data show CDR1 as SEHNR and CDR2 as FQNEAQ (reference sequence). The DNA of the CDR3 is TGCGCCAGCAGCTTGGGACGGAGGAACACTGAAGCTTTCTTT. Residues: CASSLGRRNTEAFF.

This chain joins TRBV29-1 and TRBJ2-5; 12 nucleotides line up with TRBD1. The CDR3 has 14 residues. Germline values: CDR1 SQVTM, CDR2 ANQGSEA. V lost 3 bases, J lost 5 bases, and 4 bases stayed unmatched. The chain's CDR3 is CSVDGTGGIETQYF. The CDR3 DNA sequence: TGCAGCGTTGATGGGACAGGGGGCATCGAGACCCAGTACTTC.

This clonotype was detected many times. The V call is TRBV25-1, the J call TRBJ1-2, with 12 bases aligning to TRBD1. J was trimmed by 4 bases and V by 4 bases; bases with no gene match: 4. CDR1 is MGHDK, CDR2 SYGVNS, per germline. This CDR3 region has 15 residues. CDR3 sequence: CASSALGQGAYGYTF. CDR3 nucleotides: TGTGCCAGCAGTGCCCTGGGACAGGGGGCCTATGGCTACACCTTC.

The chain links TRBV11-2 to TRBJ2-2; TRBD2 matches at 8 bases. This CDR3 spans 16 amino acids. V was pared by 6 bases and J by 4 bases, with 10 bases of the junction left unmatched. Germline CDR1 SGHAT, CDR2 FQNNGV. The CDR3 region is CASRRWRGAGTGELFF. CDR3 bases: TGTGCCAGCAGGCGCTGGCGGGGGGCTGGCACCGGGGAGCTGTTTTTT.

This chain connects TRBV20-1 to TRBJ2-7; no definite D call. Per the germline V gene, CDR1 is DFQATT and CDR2 is SNEGSKA (reference sequence). V lost 0 bases, J lost 2 bases, and 11 bases lay in between. The CDR3 runs 14 residues. The CDR3 protein is CSARELGAAYEQYF. CDR3 nucleotides: TGCAGTGCTAGAGAGTTAGGAGCAGCCTACGAGCAGTACTTC.

The V gene is TRBV7-9, the J gene TRBJ2-5, with a tentative D call TRBD2 (6 bases). Germline V gene lookup returns CDR1 SEHNR and CDR2 FQNEAQ (reference sequence). The V end was cut by 2 bases, the J end by 6 bases, with 16 bases between. CDR3 size: 15 residues. The CDR3, as DNA: TGTGCCAGCAGCTTATCCCGGGGGATACAACAGACCCAGTACTTC. Residues: CASSLSRGIQQTQYF.

This chain uses TRBV7-2 with TRBJ2-2; 7 nucleotides align to TRBD1. V lost 5 bases, J lost 3 bases, and 6 bases stayed unmatched. This CDR3 spans 15 amino acids. CDR1 is SGHTA and CDR2 is FQGNSA in the germline V gene. The CDR3 loop reads CASSPGTAYTGELFF. CDR3 DNA sequence: TGTGCCAGCAGCCCCGGGACAGCCTACACCGGGGAGCTGTTTTTT.

The chain carries TRBV7-2 and TRBJ2-5; D call uncertain. The CDR3 consists of 15 residues. Germline loops: CDR1 SGHTA, CDR2 FQGNSA. V was cut by 5 bases and J by 1 base, with 14 bases left in between. The CDR3 protein is CASSTSGTLQETQYF. CDR3 bases: TGTGCCAGCAGCACCTCCGGCACGCTCCAAGAGACCCAGTACTTC. Full variable domain (rest looked up from reference TRBV7-2 and TRBJ2-5): GAGVSQSPSNKVTEKGKDVELRCDPISGHTALYWYRQSLGQGLEFLIYFQGNSAPDKSGLPSDRFSAERTGGSVSTLTIQRTQQEDSAVYLCASSTSGTLQETQYFGPGTRLLVL.

This clonotype was counted many times. This chain links TRBV7-2 with TRBJ2-5; TRBD1 agrees at 9 bases. The CDR3 extends over 16 amino acids. Germline V gene data show CDR1 as SGHTA and CDR2 as FQGNSA. V was clipped by 0 bases and J by 5 bases; unmatched bases: 7. The CDR3 reads CASSLASQGAEETQYF. The CDR3 nucleotides read TGTGCCAGCAGCTTAGCATCACAGGGGGCGGAGGAGACCCAGTACTTC.

This clonotype occurred many times. The V gene is TRBV29-1, the J gene TRBJ1-5, with 8 nucleotides matching TRBD1. Germline CDR1 reads SQVTM; CDR2 reads ANQGSEA. The CDR3 runs 14 residues. J lost 3 bases, V lost 4 bases, and 5 bases had no gene match. CDR3 residues: CSVGGTGANQPQHF. CDR3 DNA sequence: TGCAGCGTTGGAGGGACAGGAGCCAATCAGCCCCAGCATTTT.

On this clonotype: Just one base apart from a much larger clone, this may be a read error. This CDR3 is missing its conserved last phenylalanine or tryptophan, likely due to a read error. V gene TRBV7-9 combines with J gene TRBJ2-7; perhaps TRBD1 as D (6 bases). CDR1 and CDR2 from the germline V gene are SEHNR and FQNEAQ (reference sequence). The CDR3 covers 14 residues. Trimming shortened V by 6 bases and J by 1 base, and 13 bases separated the two germline ends. CDR3 DNA: TGTGCCAGCAGTCACCAGGGGCAATCCTACGAGCAGTACCTC. It is translated as CASSHQGQSYEQYL.

DNA for the CDR3: TGTGCCACGATGGTTGACCCCGCCGGCAATCAGCCCCAGCATTTT. This translates into CATMVDPAGNQPQHF. V is TRBV24-1 and J is TRBJ1-5; no clear D gene. With 10 bases removed from V and 2 bases from J, the gap between germline ends came to 17 bases. This CDR3 has 15 residues. Looked up from germline, CDR1 is KGHDR and CDR2 is SFDVKD.

This clonotype appeared a few times. V usage is TRBV7-9 and J usage is TRBJ1-6; perhaps TRBD1 as D (5 bases). This CDR3 is built from 14 residues. The ends were cut back, 5 bases at V and 4 bases at J, with 9 bases in the middle. Germline V gives CDR1 SEHNR, CDR2 FQNEAQ (reference sequence). The CDR3 coding sequence is TGTGCCAGCAGCACGGGACTTTATAATTCACCCCTCCACTTT. Its translation is CASSTGLYNSPLHF.

V gene TRBV20-1 combines with J gene TRBJ2-7; 8 bases fit TRBD2. J gave up 0 bases and V 6 bases, and 7 bases lay outside the gene matches. Germline V gene data show CDR1 as DFQATT and CDR2 as SNEGSKA (reference sequence). The CDR3 is 14 amino acids. The CDR3 is CSAALADSSYEQYF. CDR3 sequence (DNA): TGCAGTGCCGCACTAGCGGATAGCTCCTACGAGCAGTACTTC.

The gene calls are TRBV19 and TRBJ1-6, with 8 bases that match TRBD1. Germline values: CDR1 LNHDA, CDR2 SQIVND (reference sequence). The CDR3 consists of 16 residues. Unmatched junction bases numbered 9, after V lost 4 bases and J lost 7 bases. Here the CDR3 reads CASSKIGDRRNSPLHF. The CDR3 DNA reads TGTGCCAGTAGTAAAATTGGGGACAGGAGGAATTCACCCCTCCACTTT.

This clonotype was seen only a few times. V gene TRBV7-9 combines with J gene TRBJ2-7; unclear D gene. The germline V gene has CDR1 SEHNR and CDR2 FQNEAQ (reference sequence). V was trimmed by 3 bases and J by 5 bases, leaving 11 bases between them. There are 13 residues in the CDR3. The CDR3 nucleotides are TGTGCCAGCAGCTTTCGGGCCGCAGACGAGCAGTACTTC. It is translated as CASSFRAADEQYF.

This clonotype appeared many times. This chain connects TRBV6-6 to TRBJ1-1; tentatively, D is TRBD1 (6 bases). The V and J ends lost 5 bases and 7 bases respectively, with 17 bases between them. Per germline, CDR1 MNHNY and CDR2 SVGAGI (reference sequence). The CDR3 length is 14 residues. The CDR3: CASSNPEGGSEAFF. The CDR3 coding sequence is TGTGCCAGCAGTAACCCCGAGGGGGGCAGTGAAGCTTTCTTT.

The table lists this clonotype with a count of one. The chain recombines TRBV2 with TRBJ2-5; 7 bases map to TRBD2. Germline loops: CDR1 SNHLY, CDR2 FYNNEI. Unmatched junction bases numbered 12, after V lost 5 bases and J lost 3 bases. The CDR3 contains 16 residues. The CDR3, as DNA: TGTGCCAGCAGTAGCCAAAGCGGGATTGGCGAAGAGACCCAGTACTTC. This gives the protein CASSSQSGIGEETQYF.